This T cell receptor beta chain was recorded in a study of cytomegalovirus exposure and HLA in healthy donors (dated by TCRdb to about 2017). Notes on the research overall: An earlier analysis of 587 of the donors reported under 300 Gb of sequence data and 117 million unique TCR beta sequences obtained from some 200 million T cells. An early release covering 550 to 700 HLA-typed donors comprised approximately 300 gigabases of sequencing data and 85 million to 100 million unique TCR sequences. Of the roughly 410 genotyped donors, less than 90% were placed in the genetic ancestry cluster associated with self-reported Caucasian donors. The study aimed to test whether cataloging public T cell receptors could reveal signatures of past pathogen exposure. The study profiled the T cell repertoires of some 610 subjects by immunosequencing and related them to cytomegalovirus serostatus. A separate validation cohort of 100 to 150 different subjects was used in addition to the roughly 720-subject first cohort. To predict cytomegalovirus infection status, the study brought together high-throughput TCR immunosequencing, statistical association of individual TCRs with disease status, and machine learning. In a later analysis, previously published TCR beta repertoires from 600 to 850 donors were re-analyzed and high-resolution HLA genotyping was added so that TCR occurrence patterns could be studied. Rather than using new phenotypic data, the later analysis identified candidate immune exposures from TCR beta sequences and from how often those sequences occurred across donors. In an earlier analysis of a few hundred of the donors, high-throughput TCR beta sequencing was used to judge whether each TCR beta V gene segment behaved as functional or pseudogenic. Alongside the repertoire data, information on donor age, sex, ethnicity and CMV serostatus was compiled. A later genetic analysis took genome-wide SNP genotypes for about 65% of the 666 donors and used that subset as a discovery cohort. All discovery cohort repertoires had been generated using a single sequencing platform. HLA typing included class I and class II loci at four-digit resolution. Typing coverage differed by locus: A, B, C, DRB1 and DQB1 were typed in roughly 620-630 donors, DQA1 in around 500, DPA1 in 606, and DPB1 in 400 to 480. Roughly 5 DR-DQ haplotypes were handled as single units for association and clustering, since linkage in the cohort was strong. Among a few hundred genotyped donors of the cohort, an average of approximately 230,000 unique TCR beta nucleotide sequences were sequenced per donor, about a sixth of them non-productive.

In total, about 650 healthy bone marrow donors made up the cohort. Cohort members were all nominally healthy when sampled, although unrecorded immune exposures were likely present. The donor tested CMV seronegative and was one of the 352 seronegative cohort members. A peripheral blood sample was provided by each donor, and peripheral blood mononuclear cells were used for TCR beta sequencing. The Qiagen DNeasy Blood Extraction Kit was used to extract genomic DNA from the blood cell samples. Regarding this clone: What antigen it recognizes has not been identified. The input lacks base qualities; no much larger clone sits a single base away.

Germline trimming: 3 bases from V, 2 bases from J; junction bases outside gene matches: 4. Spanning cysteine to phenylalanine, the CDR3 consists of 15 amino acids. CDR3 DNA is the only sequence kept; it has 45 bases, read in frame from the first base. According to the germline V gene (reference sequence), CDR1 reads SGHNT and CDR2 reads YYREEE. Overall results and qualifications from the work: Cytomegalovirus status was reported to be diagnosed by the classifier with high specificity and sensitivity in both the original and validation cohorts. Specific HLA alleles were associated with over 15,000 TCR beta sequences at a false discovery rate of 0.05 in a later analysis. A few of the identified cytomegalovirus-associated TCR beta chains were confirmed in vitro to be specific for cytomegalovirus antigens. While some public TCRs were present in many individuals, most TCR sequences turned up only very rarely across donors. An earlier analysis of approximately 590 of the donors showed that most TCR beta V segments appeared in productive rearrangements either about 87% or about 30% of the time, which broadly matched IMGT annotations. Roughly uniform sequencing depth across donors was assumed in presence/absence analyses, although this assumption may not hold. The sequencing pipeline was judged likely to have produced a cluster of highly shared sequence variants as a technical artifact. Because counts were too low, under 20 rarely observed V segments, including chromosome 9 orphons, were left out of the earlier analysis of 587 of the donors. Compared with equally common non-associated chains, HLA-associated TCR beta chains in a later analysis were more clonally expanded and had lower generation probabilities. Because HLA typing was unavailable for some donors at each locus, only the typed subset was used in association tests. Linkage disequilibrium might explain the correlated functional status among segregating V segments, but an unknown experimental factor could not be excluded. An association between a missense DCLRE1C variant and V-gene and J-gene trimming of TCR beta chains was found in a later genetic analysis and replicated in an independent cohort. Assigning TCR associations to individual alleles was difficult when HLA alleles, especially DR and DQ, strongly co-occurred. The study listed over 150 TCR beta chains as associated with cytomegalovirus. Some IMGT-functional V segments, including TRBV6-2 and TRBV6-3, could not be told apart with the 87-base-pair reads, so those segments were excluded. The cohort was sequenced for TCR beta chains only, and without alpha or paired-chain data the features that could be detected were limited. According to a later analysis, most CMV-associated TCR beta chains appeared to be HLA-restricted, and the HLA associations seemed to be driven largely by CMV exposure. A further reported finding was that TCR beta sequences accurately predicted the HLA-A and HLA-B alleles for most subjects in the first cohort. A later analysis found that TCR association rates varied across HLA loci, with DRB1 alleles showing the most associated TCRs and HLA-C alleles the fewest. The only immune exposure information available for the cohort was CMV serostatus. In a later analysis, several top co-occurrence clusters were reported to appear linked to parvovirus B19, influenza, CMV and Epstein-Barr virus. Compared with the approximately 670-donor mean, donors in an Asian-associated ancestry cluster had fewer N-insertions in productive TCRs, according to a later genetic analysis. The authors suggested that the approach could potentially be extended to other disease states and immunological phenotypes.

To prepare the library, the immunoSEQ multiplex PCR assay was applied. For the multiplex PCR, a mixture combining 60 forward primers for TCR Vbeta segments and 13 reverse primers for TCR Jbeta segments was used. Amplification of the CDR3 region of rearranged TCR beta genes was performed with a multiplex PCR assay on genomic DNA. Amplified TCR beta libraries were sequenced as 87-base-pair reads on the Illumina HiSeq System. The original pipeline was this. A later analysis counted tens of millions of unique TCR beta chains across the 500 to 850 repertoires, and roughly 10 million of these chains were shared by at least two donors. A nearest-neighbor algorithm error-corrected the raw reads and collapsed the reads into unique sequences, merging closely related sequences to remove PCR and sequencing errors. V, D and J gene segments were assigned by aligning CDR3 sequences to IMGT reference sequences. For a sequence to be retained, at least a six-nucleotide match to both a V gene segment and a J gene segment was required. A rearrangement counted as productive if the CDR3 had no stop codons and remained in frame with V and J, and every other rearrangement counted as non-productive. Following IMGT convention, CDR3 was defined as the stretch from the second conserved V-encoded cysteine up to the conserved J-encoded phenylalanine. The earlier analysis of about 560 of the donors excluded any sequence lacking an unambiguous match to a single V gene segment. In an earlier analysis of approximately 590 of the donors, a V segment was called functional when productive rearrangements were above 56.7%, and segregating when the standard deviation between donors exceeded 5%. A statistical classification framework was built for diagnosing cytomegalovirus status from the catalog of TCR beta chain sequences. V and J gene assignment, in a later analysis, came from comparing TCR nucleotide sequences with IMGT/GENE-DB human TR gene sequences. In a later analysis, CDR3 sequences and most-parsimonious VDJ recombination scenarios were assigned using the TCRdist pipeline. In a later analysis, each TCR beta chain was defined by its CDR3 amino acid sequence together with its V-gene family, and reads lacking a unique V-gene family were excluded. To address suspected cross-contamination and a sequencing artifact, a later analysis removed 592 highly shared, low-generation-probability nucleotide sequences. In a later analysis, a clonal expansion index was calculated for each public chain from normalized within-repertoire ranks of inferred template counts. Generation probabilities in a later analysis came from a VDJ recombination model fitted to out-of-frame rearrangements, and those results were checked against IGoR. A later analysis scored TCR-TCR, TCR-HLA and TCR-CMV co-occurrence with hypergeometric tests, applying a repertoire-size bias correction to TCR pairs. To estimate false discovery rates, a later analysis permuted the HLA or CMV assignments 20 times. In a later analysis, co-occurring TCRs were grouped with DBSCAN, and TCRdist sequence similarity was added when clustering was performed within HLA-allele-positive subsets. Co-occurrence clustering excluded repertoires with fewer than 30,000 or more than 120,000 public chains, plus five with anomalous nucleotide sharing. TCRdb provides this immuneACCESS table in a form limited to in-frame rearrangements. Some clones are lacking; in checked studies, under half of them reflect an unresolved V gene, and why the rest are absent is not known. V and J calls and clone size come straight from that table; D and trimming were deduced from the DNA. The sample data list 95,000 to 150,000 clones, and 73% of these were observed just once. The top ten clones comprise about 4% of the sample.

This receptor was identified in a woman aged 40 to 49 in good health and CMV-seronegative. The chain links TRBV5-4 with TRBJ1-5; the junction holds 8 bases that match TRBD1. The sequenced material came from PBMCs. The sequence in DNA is TGTGCCAGCAGCTCACAGGGGGGAGGCAATCAGCCCCAGCATTTT. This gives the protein CASSSQGGGNQPQHF.